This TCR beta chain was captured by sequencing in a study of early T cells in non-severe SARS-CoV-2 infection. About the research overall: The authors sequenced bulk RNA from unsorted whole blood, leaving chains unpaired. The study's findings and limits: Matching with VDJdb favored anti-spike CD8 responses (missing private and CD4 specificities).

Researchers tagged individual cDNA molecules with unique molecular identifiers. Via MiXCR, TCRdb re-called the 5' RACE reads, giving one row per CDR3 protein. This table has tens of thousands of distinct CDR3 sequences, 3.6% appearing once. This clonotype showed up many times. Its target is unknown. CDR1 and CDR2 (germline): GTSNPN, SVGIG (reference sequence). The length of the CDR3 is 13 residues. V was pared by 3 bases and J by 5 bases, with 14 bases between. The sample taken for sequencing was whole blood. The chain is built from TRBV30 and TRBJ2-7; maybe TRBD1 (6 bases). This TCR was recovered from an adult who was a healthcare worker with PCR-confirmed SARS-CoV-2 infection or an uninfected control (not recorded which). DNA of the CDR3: TGTGCCTGGAGAAACAGGGCGAGCCACGAGCAGTACTTC. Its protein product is CAWRNRASHEQYF.